These 26 T cell receptor beta chains were all obtained from the same sample, sequenced in a study of blood T cell repertoires in COVID-19 (TCRdb year 2020). The receptor library was made with the immunoSEQ multiplex PCR assay. Entries here come from immuneACCESS through TCRdb and include only in-frame sequences with V and J called. Some clones fail to appear in such tables; in the studies checked, an unresolved V gene covers under half of the shortfall, and the cause of the remainder is unknown. The sample profile shows tens of thousands of clones; 70% to 85% of them were found once. The ten largest clones capture about a quarter of the sample. What was sequenced was peripheral blood. The receptors were gathered from a man aged 60 to 69 with active or convalescent COVID-19.

The chain employs TRBV7-2 and TRBJ1-5; 9 nucleotides align to TRBD1. Per the germline V gene, CDR1 is SGHTA and CDR2 is FQGNSA. After removal of 5 bases from V and 4 bases from J, the junction contained 9 bases not matched to a gene. The CDR3 extends over 16 amino acids. CDR3 coding DNA: TGTGCCAGCAGCCCAGAGGGACAGGGTTTGAATCAGCCCCAGCATTTT. Translating gives CASSPEGQGLNQPQHF.

The chain carries TRBV3-1 (or the pseudogene TRBV3-2) and TRBJ1-2; the match to TRBD1 covers 9 bases. Germline assignment: CDR1 LGHDT and CDR2 YNNKEL (reference sequence). The CDR3 sequence is 14 residues long. J lost 5 bases, V lost 2 bases, and 3 bases had no gene match. The CDR3 reads CASSQRGTGYGYTF. CDR3 coding DNA: TGTGCCAGCAGCCAAAGGGGGACAGGGTATGGCTACACCTTC.

The genes are TRBV24-1 and TRBJ1-5; D is uncertain. The CDR3 runs to 14 residues. Germline V gene data show CDR1 as KGHDR and CDR2 as SFDVKD. V was cut by 4 bases and J by 5 bases, with 11 bases left in between. In nucleotides, the CDR3 is TGTGCCACCAGTGACTTGACATCTTATCAGCCCCAGCATTTT. Its translation: CATSDLTSYQPQHF.

The rearrangement joins TRBV7-8 to TRBJ1-1; D gene ambiguous. V lost 1 base and J 1 base, leaving 10 bases between the germline ends. Germline CDR1 and CDR2: SGHVS and FQNEAQ. The CDR3 runs 15 residues. CDR3: CASSLDMGANTEAFF. CDR3 nucleotide sequence: TGTGCCAGCAGCTTAGACATGGGCGCGAACACTGAAGCTTTCTTT.

This clone was counted a few times. This rearrangement joins TRBV4-1 to TRBJ1-1; D remains ambiguous. V was clipped by 8 bases and J by 0 bases, with 10 bases between them. CDR3 length equals 13 residues. In germline, CDR1 is MGHRA, CDR2 YSYEKL. The CDR3 DNA reads TGCGCCAGCGGGGAGGGCATGAACACTGAAGCTTTCTTT. It is translated as CASGEGMNTEAFF.

This chain joins TRBV18 and TRBJ1-4; unclear D gene. CDR3 length: 14 amino acids. Trimming took 0 bases from V and 0 from J, leaving 2 bases between them. The germline CDR1 and CDR2 sequences are KGHSH and LQKENI. CDR3 DNA: TGTGCCAGCTCACCACCCTCAACTAATGAAAAACTGTTTTTT. Amino acid sequence: CASSPPSTNEKLFF.

This clone was found once. The V call is TRBV4-1, the J call TRBJ1-1; D remains ambiguous. This CDR3 is built from 17 residues. Germline CDR1 is MGHRA and CDR2 is YSYEKL. V lost 0 bases, J lost 1 base, and 15 bases lay in between. The CDR3 DNA reads as TGCGCCAGCAGCCAAGATAATCGCGTGCTCTGGAACACTGAAGCTTTCTTT. Protein: CASSQDNRVLWNTEAFF.

The chain uses TRBV5-4 and TRBJ2-4; the match to TRBD1 covers 8 bases. The V segment lost 2 bases and the J segment 4 bases; nucleotides outside the gene matches: 2. Germline V gene sequence: CDR1 SGHNT, CDR2 YYREEE (reference sequence). The CDR3 totals 14 residues. The CDR3 sequence: CASSFGDRKNIQYF. The DNA of the CDR3 is TGTGCCAGCAGCTTCGGGGACAGGAAAAACATTCAGTACTTC. The full variable domain, with the rest looked up from reference TRBV5-4 and TRBJ2-4, is ETGVTQSPTHLIKTRGQQVTLRCSSQSGHNTVSWYQQALGQGPQFIFQYYREEENGRGNFPPRFSGLQFPNYSSELNVNALELDDSALYLCASSFGDRKNIQYFGAGTRLSVL.

The chain is built from TRBV5-1 and TRBJ2-1; no definite D call. The CDR3 length is 12 residues. The V end was cut by 0 bases, the J end by 5 bases, with 3 bases between. Germline V gives CDR1 SGHRS, CDR2 YFSETQ. CDR3 in DNA: TGCGCCAGCAGCTTGGCTAACAATGAGCAGTTCTTC. It specifies CASSLANNEQFF.

The chain has TRBV7-9 and TRBJ2-3; TRBD1 aligns across 10 bases. The CDR3 sequence is 16 residues long. Trimming at V came to 3 bases and at J to 3 bases, leaving 6 bases not matched to a gene. Germline values: CDR1 SEHNR, CDR2 FQNEAQ (reference sequence). The CDR3 DNA sequence: TGTGCCAGCAGCTTGGCAAGGACAGGGGGGACAGATACGCAGTATTTT. Translation: CASSLARTGGTDTQYF. The entire variable domain, with the rest obtained from reference TRBV7-9 and TRBJ2-3, is as follows: DTGVSQNPRHKITKRGQNVTFRCDPISEHNRLYWYRQTLGQGPEFLTYFQNEAQLEKSRLLSDRFSAERPKGSFSTLEIQRTEQGDSAMYLCASSLARTGGTDTQYFGPGTRLTVL.

The rearrangement uses TRBV3-1 (or the pseudogene TRBV3-2) and TRBJ1-1; 7 bases line up with TRBD1. V shed 0 bases and J 5 bases; nucleotides not matched to a gene: 6. Germline loops: CDR1 LGHDT, CDR2 YNNKEL (reference sequence). There are 15 residues in the CDR3. In DNA form, the CDR3 reads TGTGCCAGCAGCCAAGAGGCAGGGGGTGGTACTGAAGCTTTCTTT. Translation gives CASSQEAGGGTEAFF.

The chain combines TRBV20-1 with TRBJ1-1; possibly TRBD1 for D (5 bases). The CDR3 runs to 14 residues. Trimming took 3 bases from V and 2 from J, leaving 13 bases between them. The germline CDR1 and CDR2 sequences are DFQATT and SNEGSKA (reference sequence). CDR3: CSASGGAINTEAFF. The CDR3 DNA reads TGCAGTGCTAGTGGTGGGGCCATTAACACTGAAGCTTTCTTT.

The table lists this clone with a few counts. The rearrangement links TRBV5-1 to TRBJ1-2; tentative D call: TRBD1 (6 bases). Trimming left V 0 bases short and J 7 bases short, with 13 bases between. This CDR3 has 14 residues. Germline V gene sequence: CDR1 SGHRS, CDR2 YFSETQ. Written as DNA, the CDR3 is TGCGCCAGCAGCTTGGCGGACCGGGACACTGGCTACACCTTC. Translated, it gives CASSLADRDTGYTF.

The chain couples TRBV10-2 to TRBJ2-2; 9 bases line up with TRBD1. With 4 bases clipped from V and 6 bases from J, the junction kept 9 bases outside the gene matches. This CDR3 has 16 residues. CDR1 WSHSY and CDR2 SAAADI come from the germline V gene. DNA for the CDR3: TGCGCCAGCAGTGCCTCCGGGACAGGGAGCCCCGGGGAGCTGTTTTTT. Protein sequence: CASSASGTGSPGELFF.

V and J are TRBV25-1 and TRBJ1-4; D might be TRBD1 (5 bases). Germline V CDR1 and CDR2: MGHDK, SYGVNS. Trimming shortened V by 3 bases and J by 6 bases, and 8 bases separated the two germline ends. The CDR3 is made up of 13 amino acids. The CDR3 sequence is CASSEGGDEKLFF. CDR3 DNA sequence: TGTGCCAGCAGTGAGGGGGGAGATGAAAAACTGTTTTTT.

The chain carries TRBV11-2 and TRBJ2-3; possible D gene TRBD2, 6 bases. The germline V gene has CDR1 SGHAT and CDR2 FQNNGV. The CDR3 consists of 18 residues. V lost 4 bases and J 0 bases, leaving 20 bases between the germline ends. The CDR3 reads CASSSLNRSGLSTDTQYF. For the CDR3, the DNA is TGTGCCAGCAGCTCATTAAATCGTAGCGGCCTCAGCACAGATACGCAGTATTTT.

This clone was detected only once. The rearrangement links TRBV18 to TRBJ2-7; tentative D call: TRBD1 (5 bases). Germline V gene lookup returns CDR1 KGHSH and CDR2 LQKENI. This CDR3 region has 14 residues. With 3 bases removed from V and 6 bases from J, the gap between germline ends came to 15 bases. CDR3: CASSPQGDATEQYF. CDR3 DNA sequence: TGTGCCAGCTCACCTCAGGGTGATGCGACCGAGCAGTACTTC.

V and J are TRBV29-1 and TRBJ2-1; 7 bases line up with TRBD1. The CDR3 loop spans 13 amino acids. J gave up 5 bases and V 4 bases, and 5 bases lay outside the gene matches. In germline, CDR1 is SQVTM, CDR2 ANQGSEA. In DNA form, the CDR3 reads TGCAGCGTTGGTCCAGGGACAGACAATGAGCAGTTCTTC. It encodes CSVGPGTDNEQFF.

This rearrangement joins TRBV15 to TRBJ1-1, with D unclear. The CDR3 consists of 12 residues. The germline gives CDR1 LNHNV, CDR2 YYDKDF (reference sequence). The V end was cut by 2 bases, the J end by 6 bases, with 7 bases between. The CDR3 reads CATSRNMAEAFF. For the CDR3, the DNA is TGTGCCACCAGCAGAAACATGGCTGAAGCTTTCTTT.

This clone was picked up a small number of times. The chain recombines TRBV9 with TRBJ1-2, with TRBD1 matching over 8 bases. J lost 1 base, V lost 7 bases, and 9 bases had no gene match. The germline V gene encodes CDR1 SGDLS and CDR2 YYNGEE. This CDR3 spans 15 amino acids. The CDR3 region is CASAPRTGINYGYTF. In nucleotides, the CDR3 is TGTGCCAGCGCTCCTCGGACAGGGATTAACTATGGCTACACCTTC.

The chain links TRBV20-1 to TRBJ2-1; 11 bases align to TRBD2. Germline lookup yields CDR1 DFQATT and CDR2 SNEGSKA (reference sequence). Trimming cost V 3 bases and J 5 bases; bases outside gene matches: 6. The CDR3 has 15 amino acids. In nucleotides, the CDR3 is TGCAGTGCTAGTCCGCTAGCGGGGGGTAACAATGAGCAGTTCTTC. Translation: CSASPLAGGNNEQFF.

This clone was seen more than once but under ten times. This chain joins TRBV4-3 and TRBJ1-5, with D tentatively TRBD1 (5 bases). V was clipped by 2 bases and J by 7 bases, with 9 bases between them. This CDR3 has 13 residues. The germline V gene has CDR1 LGHNA and CDR2 YSLEER. CDR3 loop: CASSQLAGQPQHF. Here the CDR3 DNA reads TGCGCCAGCAGCCAACTCGCAGGGCAGCCCCAGCATTTT.

The rearrangement uses TRBV2 and TRBJ1-1, with 9 bases that match TRBD1. Trimming took 6 bases from V and 4 from J; bases not matched to a gene: 9. Germline lookup yields CDR1 SNHLY and CDR2 FYNNEI. CDR3 length equals 15 residues. DNA of the CDR3: TGTGCCAGCAGGTCACAGGGGGCTGGGGGCACTGAAGCTTTCTTT. Its protein product is CASRSQGAGGTEAFF. Drawing the rest from reference TRBV2 and TRBJ1-1, the complete variable domain is EPEVTQTPSHQVTQMGQEVILRCVPISNHLYFYWYRQILGQKVEFLVSFYNNEISEKSEIFDDQFSVERPDGSNFTLKIRSTKLEDSAMYFCASRSQGAGGTEAFFGQGTRLTVV.

The chain has TRBV6-5 and TRBJ2-3; a weak D match, TRBD1 (6 bases). Deletions cut 2 bases from V and 2 bases from J, with 11 bases between. Germline V lookup: CDR1 MNHEY, CDR2 SVGAGI. The CDR3 length is 15 residues. The CDR3 bases are TGTGCCAGCAGTTACGGACAGACCTTCACAGATACGCAGTATTTT. Residues: CASSYGQTFTDTQYF.

V and J are TRBV9 and TRBJ1-6; 10 positions agree with TRBD1. Germline V gives CDR1 SGDLS, CDR2 YYNGEE. This CDR3 is built from 16 residues. The V and J ends lost 2 bases and 6 bases, in that order; junction bases with no gene match: 5. The CDR3 region has the DNA TGTGCCAGCAGCGTTGACAGGGGGCCCGGTAATTCACCCCTCCACTTT. Translated: CASSVDRGPGNSPLHF.

The chain is built from TRBV3-1 (or the pseudogene TRBV3-2) and TRBJ2-1; 9 bases are shared with TRBD2. CDR3 length: 16 amino acids. CDR1 and CDR2 (germline): LGHDT, YNNKEL (reference sequence). J was trimmed by 6 bases and V by 0 bases; bases with no gene match: 6. The CDR3: CASSQEGGGAANEQFF. The DNA of the CDR3 is TGTGCCAGCAGCCAAGAGGGCGGGGGGGCGGCCAATGAGCAGTTCTTC.